Described below is a single T cell receptor (beta chain) sequence and its context. The target antigen is unknown. Every bit of the isolated RNA underwent reverse transcription, so sequencing read expressed TCRB transcripts. Clones were sequenced by immunoSEQ multiplex PCR, and TCRdb holds only the in-frame ones, with some missing. The sample shows 250,000 to 300,000 clones, about 8.5% of them seen only once. This sample was included in a study of beta chain features in type 1 diabetes. Points from the study as a whole: VDJ junctions from type 1 diabetes patients carried fewer insertions and larger deletions.

The V and J ends lost 5 bases and 0 bases respectively, with 11 bases between them. Looked up from germline, CDR1 is MGHDK and CDR2 is SYGVNS. The CDR3 sequence is 16 residues long. Sequencing was carried out using central memory CD4+ T cells from blood. The clonotype originates from a young woman in good health. The chain carries TRBV25-1 and TRBJ2-6, with D perhaps TRBD1 (5 bases). CDR3 in amino acids: CASSYQGTSGANVLTF. Written as DNA, the CDR3 is TGTGCCAGCAGTTACCAGGGTACCTCTGGGGCCAACGTCCTGACTTTC.